This TCR beta chain is from a study of shared clonotypes between healthy human individuals (dated by TCRdb to about 2020). For the wider study: The cohort included three men and a couple of women between 18 and 49 years of age. For each donor, CD4 naive and CD4 memory were each run on three plates, CD8 naive on two plates, and CD8 memory on one plate. To estimate repertoire size and how much clonotype sharing occurs between individuals, the study deeply sequenced the blood TCR repertoires of several healthy adults. Libraries were prepared and TCR repertoires were sequenced by different laboratories using diverse techniques, in order to increase sequencing depth and limit assay-specific biases. Between about 0.94 and 8.9 billion PBMCs per donor were obtained by leukapheresis.

CD8 naive samples were obtained by positive selection for CCR7 among CD45RO-negative cells, yielding a CD45RA+CCR7+ population from which TemRA cells were excluded. The donors were healthy, HIV-negative adults who had no recently reported acute infections or vaccinations. All donors were Caucasian adults living in Nashville, Tennessee, USA. After blood collection by leukapheresis, PBMCs were isolated using Ficoll-Histopaque density gradient centrifugation and then cryopreserved in the vapor phase of liquid nitrogen. Analytical flow cytometry was used to check the purity and quantity of every magnetically sorted T cell population. Genomic DNA was isolated from each sorted fraction and quantified by UV absorbance on a Nanodrop 2000c. TCR CDR3 regions were amplified from genomic DNA by multiplex PCR using the deep immunoSEQ assay. Extracted genomic DNA from each cell subset was spread evenly across all wells of several immunoSEQ 96-well plates, with each plate serving as a replicate. For sorted subsets, each replicate PCR was loaded with roughly 200 ng genomic DNA, equivalent to 25,000 to 35,000 T cell genomes. Purified libraries were measured with a Qubit 3.0 fluorometer, size-checked on a Bioanalyzer 2100, and measured again with the KAPA Library Quantification kit. A separate single-read 150-cycle Illumina NextSeq 550 flow cell was used to sequence each immunoSEQ 96-well plate. From the authors' description of their analysis: The immunoSEQ output contained only junctional sequences without quality scores, so filtering could not match that applied to full-length reads. To assign V/J genes and CDR3, sequences were annotated using PyIR, a Python wrapper for IgBLAST v1.9, with IMGT germline references. Reads with weak V/J assignments (E-value above 1e-6), missing CDR3, stop codons, out-of-frame junctions, or ambiguous translated residues were removed. V3J clonotypes were defined by identical inferred V gene, J gene, and CDR3 amino acid sequence. The percentage overlap between two repertoires was calculated by dividing the number of shared unique clonotypes by the size of the smaller repertoire. RTK rarefaction, the Chao1 estimator, and Recon v2.1 estimates of unobserved clonotypes were used to assess repertoire richness. Generation probabilities were computed with OLGA for all TCRbeta clonotypes obtained by the gDNA method from several donors. Held by TCRdb, this immuneACCESS table contains in-frame sequences only and omits some clones. Under half of the omission traces to an unresolved V gene where checked; the cause of the rest is unknown. The V and J calls and the clone size are those of that table, but D and trimming were determined from the DNA. Across this sample there are about 2.1 million clones, with 93% seen only once. The top ten constitute under 2% of the sample.

About this clone itself: Its antigen remains unidentified. No base-level quality is on record; no much larger clone is a single base apart. Other DNA sequences in this sample translate to the same CDR3.

The investigation overall reported the following: Naive subsets generally had larger estimated clonotype richness than memory subsets. When a handful of donors were compared, the shared fraction of clonotypes was around 4.6% for naive CD4, more than 3% for naive CD8, 2% to 2.5% for memory CD4, and about 0.36% for memory CD8. The genetic and exposure-history diversity represented was limited by the small number of donors. Only blood was sampled, and tissue TCR repertoires likely differ from those in blood. Compared with non-shared clonotypes, clonotypes shared by all four sorted-subset donors had higher generation probabilities. Based on pairwise subsampling, the degree of clonotype sharing among donors was expected to be affected by sequencing depth. Even with the large sequencing depth, rarefaction of the sorted-subset datasets indicated that sequencing was incomplete.

V and J are truncated by 5 bases and 3 bases respectively, leaving an intervening sequence of 5 bases. From the cysteine through the phenylalanine, the CDR3 covers 11 amino acids. The only DNA kept is the CDR3, 33 bases in frame from the first base. The germline V gene encodes CDR1 SEHNR and CDR2 FQNEAQ (reference sequence). The sequence joins TRBV7-9 to TRBJ2-7, with a weak D call of TRBD1 (5 bases match). This TCR derives from a young man in good health. Some clones in this sample may be carry-over from other donors' samples. The sample consisted of naive CD8+ T cells from PBMCs. The cell subset or site label for this specimen denotes: CD45RA+CCR7+. The DNA reads TGTGCCAGCAGCACAGGCTACGAGCAGTACTTC. It encodes CASSTGYEQYF.